This TCR beta chain is drawn from a study of PD-L1 blockade in urothelial cancer. Across the study: The patients first took atezolizumab around 2014, receiving 1,200 mg intravenously every 3 weeks. Per blood sample, T cells had a median of 141,255. Each participant's history included 0 to 3 prior chemotherapy regimens. Blood analysis occurred 3 weeks (second dose) and 6 weeks after treatment start.

V was clipped by 5 bases and J by 1 base; unmatched bases: 2. The CDR3 totals 14 residues. Germline values: CDR1 SGHTA, CDR2 FQGTGA. Repertoires were generated with immunoSEQ multiplex PCR, while TCRdb's copy carries only in-frame clones and drops some. The table records tens of thousands of clones, more than 65% of them present only once. This clone occurred a few times. The chain uses TRBV7-3 and TRBJ1-1; 9 bases align to TRBD1. Sequencing used PBMCs, obtained around atezolizumab (anti-PD-L1) treatment. This clonotype was obtained from a man aged 65 to 85 with urothelial cancer. The CDR3 nucleotides are TGTGCCAGCAGCAAACAGGGGGCGAACACTGAAGCTTTCTTT. This encodes CASSKQGANTEAFF.